This paragraph reports one T cell receptor (beta chain). No antigen is known for it. The sort gate was single viable CD3+CD4+CD8-CD45RO+ cells for memory CD4+ T cells. This sample is part of a study of memory CD4+ T cells and cytomegalovirus serostatus. At the level of the study: This sample comes from healthy Belgian adults, 9 CMV seropositive, 24 seronegative. Whole-study findings and limits: Median bootstrapped AUC for CMV status was about 0.95 originally, less than 0.93 US-trained. 67 of 164 known CMV-associated TCRbeta sequences appeared in CD4+ memory.

In germline, CDR1 is MNHEY, CDR2 SVGAGI. The CDR3 loop spans 13 amino acids. V was pared by 5 bases and J by 1 base, with 8 bases between. Some clones are missing from TCRdb's copy, which holds only in-frame ones; the method was immunoSEQ multiplex PCR. Altogether around 50,000 clones are present, 81% being singletons, with the ten largest covering 0.8% to 1.2%. The chain has TRBV6-5 and TRBJ1-1; perhaps TRBD1 as D (5 bases). The sequence derives from an adult in good health and CMV-seronegative. What was sequenced was memory CD4+ T cells from blood. In DNA form, the CDR3 reads TGTGCCAGCAGTGCACAGGAGAACACTGAAGCTTTCTTT. The encoded protein is CASSAQENTEAFF.